The T cell receptor beta chain under discussion was sequenced for a study of response to subunit inactivated influenza vaccine. The germline V and J ends were trimmed by 4 bases and 0 bases, with 11 bases remaining between them. Germline loops: CDR1 ENHRY, CDR2 SYGVKD. CDR3 length equals 15 residues. Comment on this clonotype: The antigen remains unidentified.

Points from the study as a whole: With each seasonal influenza vaccination, the authors suggested, few new T cells are recruited.

TCRdb analysed the RT-PCR reads with MiXCR anew, one entry per CDR3 protein. The top ten hold about 3% of the sample, which has some 520,000 distinct CDR3 sequences, 16% seen once. The sequenced sample was CD4+ T cells sorted from PBMCs, obtained less than 30 months after vaccination. This chain links TRBV10-3 with TRBJ2-3; D uncertain. The clonotype originates from a man between 50 and 75 years old who received an inactivated influenza vaccine. The CDR3 region is CAISVQHPSTDTQYF. CDR3 coding DNA: TGTGCCATCAGTGTACAACACCCTAGCACAGATACGCAGTATTTT.